This TCR beta chain appears in the sequencing data of a study of blood T cell repertoires in COVID-19 (dated by TCRdb to about 2020). Regarding the complete study: Collaborator samples came from the United States, Italy and Spain and covered acute and convalescent phases of COVID-19. The material from the prospective study consisted of cDNA or gDNA derived from T cells, B-cell-depleted T cells, or PBMCs. Subjects who had been exposed to COVID-19, were actively infected with it, or had recovered from it provided the deeply sampled blood TCRbeta repertoires that made up the dataset. The repertoires were made available in a free public database intended to serve as a resource for research on the immune response to SARS-CoV-2. The samples were drawn from the first 160 participants of the ongoing ImmuneRACE study and from 1,254 subjects provided by 6 global collaborators. A de-identified subject ID, COVID-19 status, age in years and sex were almost always included in the sample metadata. HLA class I and class II types, where available, came from metadata supplied by the sample provider rather than from assay-based typing.

Collaborating institutions collected whole blood in K2EDTA tubes following their own protocols. For TCRbeta analysis, collaborators shipped samples in one of three forms: frozen whole blood, isolated PBMCs, or DNA extracted from either of those sample types. From the germline V gene, CDR1 is SGHAT and CDR2 is FQNNGV. V and J are truncated by 5 bases and 3 bases respectively, leaving an intervening sequence of 11 bases. From the cysteine up to the phenylalanine, the CDR3 has a length of 14 residues. Solely the CDR3 DNA is kept, with 42 bases framed from the first base. TCRbeta CDR3 regions were amplified from genomic DNA by means of the immunoSEQ Assay, a bias-controlled multiplex PCR. Per the source publication's procedure: The number of nucleated cells in each sample was estimated by amplification of reference gene primers within the assay. To quantify the absolute abundance of each unique TCRbeta CDR3 rearrangement, sequence reads were collapsed and filtered. Productive Simpson clonality was computed per sample as the square root of Simpson's diversity index over productive rearrangements. The table was pulled from immuneACCESS by TCRdb, which kept in-frame rearrangements only. Such tables lose some clones; where checked, under half of the loss comes from unresolved V genes, and the rest has no known cause. That table is the source of V, J and clone size, and D and trimming were worked out from the DNA. The sample table lists 120,000 or so clones, around four fifths of them with a count of one. The top ten clonotypes cover 12% of the sample.

This clone showed up just a few times. Its antigen specificity is not known. Base qualities are not recorded, but no much larger clone differs from it by a single base. The study at large found these results: Clinical and demographic metadata were provided uncurated, with the amount varying by source and participant.

The chain couples TRBV11-2 to TRBJ2-1, with the D gene call left open. This clonotype originated in a man aged 55 to 70 with acute or convalescent COVID-19. Sequencing input: peripheral blood. At the DNA level, the sequence is TGTGCCAGCAGCCTGATTCGCGGCTACAATGAGCAGTTCTTC. Protein translation: CASSLIRGYNEQFF.